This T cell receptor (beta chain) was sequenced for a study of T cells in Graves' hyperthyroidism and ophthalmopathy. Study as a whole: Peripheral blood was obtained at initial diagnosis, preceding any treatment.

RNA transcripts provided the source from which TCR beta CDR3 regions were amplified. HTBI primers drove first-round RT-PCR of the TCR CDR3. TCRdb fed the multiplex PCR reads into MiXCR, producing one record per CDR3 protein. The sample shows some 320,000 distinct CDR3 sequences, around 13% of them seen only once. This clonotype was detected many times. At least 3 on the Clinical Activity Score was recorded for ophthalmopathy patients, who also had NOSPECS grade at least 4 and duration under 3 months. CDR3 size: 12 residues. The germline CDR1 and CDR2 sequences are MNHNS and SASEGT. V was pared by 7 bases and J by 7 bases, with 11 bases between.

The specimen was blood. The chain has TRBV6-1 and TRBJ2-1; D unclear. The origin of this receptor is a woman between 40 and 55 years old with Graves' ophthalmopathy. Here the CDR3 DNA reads TGTGCCAGCAACCGTCTGGGGAATGAGCAGTTCTTC. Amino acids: CASNRLGNEQFF.